The 12 T cell receptor beta chains in this list originate from one sample, sequenced in a study of shared clonotypes between healthy human individuals. Method: immunoSEQ multiplex PCR; TCRdb's copy keeps in-frame clones and lacks some. The sample includes hundreds of thousands of clones, over 60% of them seen just once. The sample comprised PBMCs. The receptors were gathered from a woman in her thirties or forties in good health. Some clones in this sample may be carry-over from other donors' samples.

This clone was picked up a small number of times. A far larger clone is just one base off, so this is likely a read error. V and J are TRBV6-5 and TRBJ1-1, with 7 nucleotides matching TRBD1. The germline V gene has CDR1 MNHEY and CDR2 SVGAGI. The CDR3 sequence is 12 residues long. As DNA, the CDR3 is TGTGCCAGCAGGCAAGGGGGCACTGAAGCTTCCTTT. Its translation: CASRQGGTEASF.

This clone turned up a few times. V is TRBV6-5 and J is TRBJ1-5; D possibly corresponds to TRBD1 (6 bases). CDR3 length equals 15 residues. Per the germline V gene, CDR1 is MNHEY and CDR2 is SVGAGI. V lost 4 bases, J lost 2 bases, and 12 bases lay in between. CDR3 in DNA: TGTGCCAGCAGTTTGGACAGCTCAGGCAATCAGCCCCAGCATTTT. Translated: CASSLDSSGNQPQHF.

This clone was detected only a few times. The chain links TRBV29-1 to TRBJ2-1, with D unclear. V was pared by 4 bases and J by 2 bases, with 3 bases between. The CDR3 covers 11 residues. CDR1 and CDR2 from the germline V gene are SQVTM and ANQGSEA. Written as DNA, the CDR3 is TGCAGCGTTGGGGCCTACAATGAGCAGTTCTTC. Protein sequence: CSVGAYNEQFF.

The chain carries TRBV2 and TRBJ2-3; 13 nucleotides agree with TRBD2. Germline-derived CDR1 and CDR2 are SNHLY and FYNNEI. The CDR3 is 16 residues long. Trimming removed 6 bases from V and 4 bases from J; junction bases left unmatched: 7. CDR3 region: CASRRTSGSGADTQYF. The CDR3, as DNA: TGTGCCAGCAGGAGGACTAGCGGGAGCGGGGCAGATACGCAGTATTTT.

The rearrangement joins TRBV2 to TRBJ2-5; 12 bases fit TRBD2. Matching the DNA end better, TRBJ2-7 makes the J call doubtful. Germline assignment: CDR1 SNHLY and CDR2 FYNNEI. The CDR3 consists of 14 residues. The CDR3 here is CASSWTSGTYEQYF. CDR3 DNA sequence: TGTGCCAGCAGCTGGACTAGCGGGACTTACGAGCAGTACTTC.

The chain uses TRBV19 and TRBJ2-1, with a tentative D call TRBD2 (5 bases). Germline assignment: CDR1 LNHDA and CDR2 SQIVND (reference sequence). The V and J ends lost 8 bases and 0 bases respectively, with 17 bases between them. This CDR3 contains 16 residues. CDR3 amino acids: CASGGLLAFSYNEQFF. DNA of the CDR3: TGTGCCAGTGGTGGCCTTTTAGCGTTCTCCTACAATGAGCAGTTCTTC.

The chain joins TRBV10-1 to TRBJ2-7; 10 bases match TRBD1. Germline V gene data show CDR1 as WNHNN and CDR2 as SYGVQD (reference sequence). Trimming at V came to 6 bases and at J to 0 bases, leaving 5 bases not matched to a gene. The CDR3 is 15 residues long. CDR3 sequence (DNA): TGCGCCAGCAGGACCGGGACAGGGGACTCCTACGAGCAGTACTTC. Translated, it gives CASRTGTGDSYEQYF.

This clone appeared many times. This chain uses TRBV28 with TRBJ2-4, with TRBD2 identical over 8 bases. The germline gives CDR1 MDHEN, CDR2 SYDVKM. After removal of 5 bases from V and 4 bases from J, the junction contained 7 bases not matched to a gene. The CDR3 runs to 15 residues. The CDR3: CASSQAGANKNIQYF. CDR3 sequence (DNA): TGTGCCAGCAGTCAAGCGGGAGCGAATAAAAACATTCAGTACTTC.

This clone was found a few times. The rearrangement uses TRBV9 and TRBJ2-5, with 15 bases aligning to TRBD2. CDR3 length: 15 residues. CDR1 SGDLS and CDR2 YYNGEE come from the germline V gene. V dropped 4 bases and J dropped 4; count of bases not matched to a gene: 2. The CDR3 sequence: CASSSGLAGGETQYF. The CDR3 DNA reads TGTGCCAGCAGCTCGGGACTAGCGGGAGGAGAGACCCAGTACTTC. Together with reference TRBV9 and TRBJ2-5, the CDR3 gives the full variable domain: DSGVTQTPKHLITATGQRVTLRCSPRSGDLSVYWYQQSLDQGLQFLIQYYNGEERAKGNILERFSAQQFPDLHSELNLSSLELGDSALYFCASSSGLAGGETQYFGPGTRLLVL.

The CDR3 loop reads CASITTGTTYEQYF. For the CDR3, the DNA is TGTGCCAGCATTACGACCGGGACAACCTACGAGCAGTACTTC. This rearrangement joins TRBV2 to TRBJ2-7; maybe TRBD1 (6 bases). The V and J ends lost 7 bases and 2 bases respectively, with 15 bases between them. Germline loops: CDR1 SNHLY, CDR2 FYNNEI. The CDR3 covers 14 residues.

This clone appeared a few times. The chain recombines TRBV5-3 with TRBJ2-1; 9 bases align to TRBD2. TRBV5-3 is labeled an ORF, and its function is uncertain. V gave up 1 base and J gave up 7 bases; unmatched junction bases: 9. The CDR3 loop spans 16 amino acids. The CDR3 protein is CARSLSKREEGNEQFF. The CDR3 DNA reads as TGTGCCAGAAGCTTGTCTAAGCGGGAGGAGGGGAATGAGCAGTTCTTC.

The chain is built from TRBV7-3 and TRBJ2-3; TRBD2 matches 10 bases. The CDR3 is made up of 14 amino acids. The junction had 3 bases not matched to a gene; V was cut back by 5 bases and J by 4 bases. In germline, CDR1 is SGHTA, CDR2 FQGTGA. The CDR3 nucleotides are TGTGCCAGCAGCGCAGGACTAGCGGCAGATACGCAGTATTTT. Protein sequence: CASSAGLAADTQYF.